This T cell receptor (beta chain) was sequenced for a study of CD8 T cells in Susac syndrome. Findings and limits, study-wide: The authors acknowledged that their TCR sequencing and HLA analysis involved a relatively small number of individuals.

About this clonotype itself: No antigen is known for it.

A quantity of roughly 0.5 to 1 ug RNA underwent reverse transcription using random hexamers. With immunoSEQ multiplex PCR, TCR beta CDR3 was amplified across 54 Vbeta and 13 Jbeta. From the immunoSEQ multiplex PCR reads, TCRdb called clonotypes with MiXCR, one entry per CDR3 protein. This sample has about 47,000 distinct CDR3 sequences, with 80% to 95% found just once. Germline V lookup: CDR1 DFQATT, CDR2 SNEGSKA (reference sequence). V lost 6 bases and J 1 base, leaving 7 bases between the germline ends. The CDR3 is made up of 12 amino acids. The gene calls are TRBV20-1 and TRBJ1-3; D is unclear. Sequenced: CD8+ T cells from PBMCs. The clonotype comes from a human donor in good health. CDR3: CSAPKSGNTIYF. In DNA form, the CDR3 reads TGCAGTGCCCCTAAGTCTGGAAACACCATATATTTT.